Following are 22 T cell receptor beta chains from one sample sequenced in a study of T cells after yellow fever vaccination. TCRdb re-called the 5' RACE reads with MiXCR, one entry per CDR3 protein. This table has some 500,000 distinct CDR3 sequences, roughly 14% appearing once. The sequenced sample was PBMCs, obtained on the day of the yellow fever booster vaccination. The receptors come from a man aged 25-45 years who received the YFV17D yellow fever vaccine.

This clonotype was seen a few times. The germline gene is not matched at one end of the junction; a read error may be the cause. The rearrangement joins TRBV7-2 to TRBJ1-2, with a tentative D call TRBD1 (5 bases). The germline gives CDR1 SGHTA, CDR2 FQGNSA. The CDR3 covers 15 residues. CDR3 nucleotides: TGTGCCAGCAGCCTAGCCGCCGTCAGGGCCAGTGGCTACACCTTC. This encodes CASSLAAVRASGYTF.

The genes are TRBV7-9 and TRBJ2-7, with 7 bases aligning to TRBD2. From germline, CDR1 is SEHNR and CDR2 FQNEAQ (reference sequence). The CDR3 extends over 17 amino acids. The ends lost 5 bases at V and 1 base at J; junction bases unmatched: 14. The CDR3: CASSPGGGLGPSYEQYF. The CDR3 nucleotides are TGTGCCAGCAGCCCTGGGGGTGGACTAGGGCCTTCCTACGAGCAGTACTTC.

This clonotype appeared a few times. The CDR3 loop is CASSLEPTGGREAFF. The CDR3 DNA follows: TGCGCCAGCAGCCTCGAACCAACAGGAGGGAGGGAAGCTTTCTTT. The chain employs TRBV4-3 and TRBJ1-1; possible D gene TRBD1, 5 bases. There are 15 residues in the CDR3. The V end was cut by 4 bases, the J end by 8 bases, with 20 bases between. CDR1 is LGHNA and CDR2 is YSLEER in the germline V gene.

This clonotype was counted between two and nine times. V usage is TRBV7-2 and J usage is TRBJ2-5; tentative D call: TRBD1 (7 bases). The CDR3 covers 14 residues. CDR1 and CDR2 from the germline V gene are SGHTA and FQGNSA. The V end was cut by 5 bases, the J end by 2 bases, with 12 bases between. The CDR3 loop reads CASSQGGHQETQYF. Here the CDR3 DNA reads TGTGCCAGCAGCCAGGGGGGCCATCAAGAGACCCAGTACTTC.

This clonotype was seen more than once but under ten times. The V gene is TRBV12-3 or TRBV12-4, the J gene TRBJ2-1, with 9 bases fitting TRBD1. The CDR3 spans 12 residues. V lost 8 bases and J lost 4; bases outside the gene matches: 0. The CDR3 DNA is TGTGCCAGCGGGACAGGGTACAATGAGCAGTTCTTC. Encoded protein: CASGTGYNEQFF.

V usage is TRBV10-3 and J usage is TRBJ2-2, with no clear D. Germline values: CDR1 ENHRY, CDR2 SYGVKD. This CDR3 is built from 12 residues. The germline V and J ends were trimmed by 4 bases and 6 bases, with 6 bases remaining between them. The CDR3 reads CAISAGSGELFF. The CDR3 DNA reads TGTGCCATCAGTGCAGGTTCCGGGGAGCTGTTTTTT.

This clonotype was counted between two and nine times. J is TRBJ2-5 and V is TRBV7-2, with TRBD2 as a possible D gene (6 bases). Trimming cost V 1 base and J 3 bases, with 9 bases left between them. CDR1 and CDR2 from the germline V gene are SGHTA and FQGNSA. CDR3 size: 14 residues. The CDR3 DNA reads as TGTGCCAGCAGCTTAGTGGGACTTGAAGAGACCCAGTACTTC. Encoded protein: CASSLVGLEETQYF.

This clonotype came up once. This sequence joins TRBV5-4 and TRBJ2-2; no definite D call. The length of the CDR3 is 16 residues. From germline, CDR1 is SGHNT and CDR2 YYREEE (reference sequence). The germline V and J ends were trimmed by 0 bases and 7 bases, with 16 bases remaining between them. As DNA, the CDR3 is TGTGCCAGCAGCTTGGATCTAACCATTGGGAACGGGGAGCTGTTTTTT. It specifies CASSLDLTIGNGELFF. The complete variable domain, with remaining parts taken from reference TRBV5-4 and TRBJ2-2, reads ETGVTQSPTHLIKTRGQQVTLRCSSQSGHNTVSWYQQALGQGPQFIFQYYREEENGRGNFPPRFSGLQFPNYSSELNVNALELDDSALYLCASSLDLTIGNGELFFGEGSRLTVL.

The gene calls are TRBV6-1 and TRBJ2-1; 8 nucleotides align to TRBD2. The junction had 14 bases not matched to a gene; V was cut back by 6 bases and J by 10 bases. Looked up from germline, CDR1 is MNHNS and CDR2 is SASEGT. This CDR3 has 15 residues. The CDR3: CASSTGTRKSREQFF. The CDR3 DNA sequence: TGTGCCAGCAGCACCGGGACTAGGAAGTCTCGGGAGCAGTTCTTC.

The chain is built from TRBV5-1 and TRBJ2-5; D ambiguous. The length of the CDR3 is 13 residues. In germline, CDR1 is SGHRS, CDR2 YFSETQ. V was cut by 1 base and J by 9 bases, with 13 bases left in between. The CDR3 region is CASSLRAGEAQYF. CDR3 in DNA: TGCGCCAGCAGCTTGAGGGCAGGTGAGGCCCAGTACTTC.

This clonotype was counted between two and nine times. The V gene is TRBV6-1, the J gene TRBJ2-3; 13 bases match TRBD2. This CDR3 contains 17 residues. V dropped 6 bases and J dropped 6; count of bases not matched to a gene: 12. Germline V lookup: CDR1 MNHNS, CDR2 SASEGT. The CDR3, as DNA: TGTGCCAGCAGAGGACTAGCGGGAGTGGGAGGTTTGGATACGCAGTATTTT. Amino acids: CASRGLAGVGGLDTQYF.

V usage is TRBV6-5 and J usage is TRBJ2-1; 7 bases fit TRBD1. J gave up 9 bases and V 6 bases, and 5 bases lay outside the gene matches. Germline V lookup: CDR1 MNHEY, CDR2 SVGAGI. The CDR3 runs 12 residues. CDR3 sequence reads: CASSIDRAEQFF. CDR3 DNA: TGTGCCAGCAGCATAGACAGGGCTGAGCAGTTCTTC.

This clonotype was found a few times. The CDR3 DNA reads as TGTGCCAGCAGTTTATCTCGGTATAGGCAGGAGAATTCACCCCTCCACTTT. It yields the protein CASSLSRYRQENSPLHF. V is TRBV27 and J is TRBJ1-6; D is ambiguous. The CDR3 consists of 17 residues. The germline V and J ends were trimmed by 0 bases and 7 bases, with 16 bases remaining between them. The germline CDR1 and CDR2 sequences are MNHEY and SMNVEV (reference sequence).

V and J are TRBV4-3 and TRBJ1-2, with D possibly TRBD1 on 5 matching bases. The CDR3 consists of 15 residues. Trimming left V 0 bases short and J 4 bases short, with 12 bases between. CDR1 is LGHNA and CDR2 is YSLEER in the germline V gene. The CDR3 sequence: CASSQDPEGTYGYTF. The CDR3 DNA follows: TGCGCCAGCAGCCAAGATCCGGAGGGGACCTATGGCTACACCTTC.

V gene TRBV20-1 combines with J gene TRBJ2-5; D unclear. The CDR3 has 13 residues. From germline, CDR1 is DFQATT and CDR2 SNEGSKA (reference sequence). V gave up 5 bases and J gave up 1 base, with 11 bases separating them. CDR3 in amino acids: CSAAIWTQETQYF. CDR3 nucleotide sequence: TGCAGTGCTGCTATATGGACCCAAGAGACCCAGTACTTC.

There are a few counts of this clonotype. J is TRBJ2-7 and V is TRBV9, with TRBD1 as a possible D gene (5 bases). Trimming cost V 9 bases and J 3 bases, with 19 bases left between them. Germline lookup yields CDR1 SGDLS and CDR2 YYNGEE. This CDR3 has 14 amino acids. CDR3 residues: CATDKGRIDYEQYF. The DNA of the CDR3 is TGTGCCACCGATAAGGGGCGTATCGACTACGAGCAGTACTTC.

The chain links TRBV15 to TRBJ2-7, with TRBD2 matching 7 bases. The junction had 11 bases not matched to a gene; V was cut back by 0 bases and J by 9 bases. Germline V CDR1 and CDR2: LNHNV, YYDKDF (reference sequence). The CDR3 covers 15 residues. The CDR3 bases are TGTGCCACCAGCAGAGATTTGAGCGGGGCGTACAGGCAGTACTTC. Its translation is CATSRDLSGAYRQYF.

The chain joins TRBV25-1 to TRBJ2-5, with 9 bases identical to TRBD2. J gave up 5 bases and V 5 bases, and 9 bases lay outside the gene matches. The CDR3 is 15 residues long. Looked up from germline, CDR1 is MGHDK and CDR2 is SYGVNS. CDR3 region: CASSSRLAAQETQYF. CDR3 in DNA: TGTGCCAGCAGTTCCCGACTAGCGGCCCAGGAGACCCAGTACTTC. Supplemented by reference TRBV25-1 and TRBJ2-5, the full variable domain reads EADIYQTPRYLVIGTGKKITLECSQTMGHDKMYWYQQDPGMELHLIHYSYGVNSTEKGDLSSESTVSRIRTEHFPLTLESARPSHTSQYLCASSSRLAAQETQYFGPGTRLLVL.

The chain uses TRBV20-1 and TRBJ2-1; D ambiguous. Trimming cost V 3 bases and J 3 bases, with 15 bases left between them. CDR3 size: 15 residues. Germline V gene data show CDR1 as DFQATT and CDR2 as SNEGSKA (reference sequence). CDR3 nucleotides: TGCAGTGCTAGGCATCCTGGTCTAAACTACAATGAGCAGTTCTTC. Translated, it gives CSARHPGLNYNEQFF.

The rearrangement uses TRBV5-1 and TRBJ2-1; 10 positions match TRBD2. This CDR3 is 14 amino acids long. V shed 4 bases and J 9 bases; nucleotides not matched to a gene: 7. Germline CDR1 reads SGHRS; CDR2 reads YFSETQ. CDR3 sequence reads: CASSLSGRNGEQFF. CDR3 coding DNA: TGCGCCAGCAGCCTTAGCGGGAGGAACGGTGAGCAGTTCTTC.

This clonotype was detected only a few times. A junction boundary mismatches the germline segment, possibly from a read error. V and J are TRBV4-3 and TRBJ2-7; 8 nucleotides line up with TRBD2. CDR1 and CDR2 from the germline V gene are LGHNA and YSLEER. CDR3 length equals 13 residues. This CDR3 reads CASSQPKKRESNF. Written as DNA, the CDR3 is TGCGCCAGCAGCCAACCTAAGAAGCGGGAGAGTAACTTC.

The chain uses TRBV5-1 and TRBJ2-7; TRBD2 aligns across 8 bases. Germline CDR1 SGHRS, CDR2 YFSETQ. The CDR3 runs to 17 residues. Trimming at V came to 1 base and at J to 0 bases, leaving 9 bases not matched to a gene. CDR3 sequence reads: CASSLYWREASSYEQYF. CDR3 bases: TGCGCCAGCAGCTTGTATTGGCGGGAGGCCAGCTCCTACGAGCAGTACTTC.